This T cell receptor beta chain was captured by sequencing in a study of blood T cells in healthy people across ages. Regarding this clonotype: Its specificity is not known.

Next came a second PCR, run for roughly 7 to 12 cycles, which used a sample-barcoded 5' primer along with a J-beta primer mix. Through a template-switch adaptor with 12 random nucleotides, each cDNA molecule received a tag. TCRdb analysed the 5' RACE reads with MiXCR anew, one entry per CDR3 protein. The sample lists 1.2 million to 1.5 million distinct CDR3 sequences; 59% were seen once. Study outcomes and limitations: The recorded TCR beta diversity per million T cells decreased in a roughly linear manner with age. Estimated diversity, derived from one million T cells, was regarded as an underestimate.

The V end was cut by 6 bases, the J end by 1 base, with 13 bases between. Germline CDR1 reads MNHEY; CDR2 reads SMNVEV (reference sequence). The CDR3 runs 15 residues. The sequenced sample consisted of blood. The chain combines TRBV27 with TRBJ2-1, with D unclear. This TCR came from a man aged 18-30 years in good health. The CDR3 DNA is TGTGCCAGCAGCCCCAATCCGGATTCCTACAATGAGCAGTTCTTC. Protein: CASSPNPDSYNEQFF.